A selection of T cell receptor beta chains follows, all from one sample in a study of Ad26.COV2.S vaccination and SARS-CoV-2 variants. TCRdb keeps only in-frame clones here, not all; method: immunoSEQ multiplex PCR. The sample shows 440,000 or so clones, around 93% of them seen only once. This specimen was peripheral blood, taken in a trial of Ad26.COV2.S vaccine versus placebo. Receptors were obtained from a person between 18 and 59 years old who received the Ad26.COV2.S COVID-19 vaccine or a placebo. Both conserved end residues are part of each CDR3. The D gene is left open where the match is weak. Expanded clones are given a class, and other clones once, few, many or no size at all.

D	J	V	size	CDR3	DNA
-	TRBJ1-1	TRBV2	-	CASSTSGYTEAFF	TGTGCCAGCAGTACCTCAGGGTACACTGAAGCTTTCTTT
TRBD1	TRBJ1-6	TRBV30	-	CAWRDRAGSYNSPLHF	TGTGCCTGGAGAGACAGGGCCGGCTCCTATAATTCACCCCTCCACTTT
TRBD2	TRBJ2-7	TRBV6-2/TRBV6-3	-	CASSPLAGLNEQYF	TGTGCCAGCAGCCCACTAGCGGGGCTCAACGAGCAGTACTTC
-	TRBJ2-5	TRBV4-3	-	CASSQRPGGLQETQYF	TGCGCCAGCAGCCAACGCCCCGGGGGACTCCAAGAGACCCAGTACTTC
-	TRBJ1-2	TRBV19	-	CASSLGQKRYGYTF	TGTGCCAGTAGCCTAGGACAGAAGAGGTATGGCTACACCTTC
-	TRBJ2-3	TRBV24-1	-	CATSDSITDTQYF	TGTGCCACCAGTGATTCGATTACAGATACGCAGTATTTT
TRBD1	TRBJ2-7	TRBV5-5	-	CASSSPGQGTAYEQYF	TGTGCCAGCAGCTCTCCGGGACAGGGAACGGCCTACGAGCAGTACTTC
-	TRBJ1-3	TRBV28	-	CASSLVRGDSGNTIYF	TGTGCCAGCAGTTTAGTAAGGGGGGACTCTGGAAACACCATATATTTT
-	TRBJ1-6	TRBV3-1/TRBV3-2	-	CASSQATYNSPLHF	TGTGCCAGCAGCCAAGCCACCTATAATTCACCCCTCCACTTT
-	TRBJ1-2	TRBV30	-	CAWSVYPGGINYGYTF	TGTGCCTGGAGTGTCTACCCGGGAGGGATTAACTATGGCTACACCTTC
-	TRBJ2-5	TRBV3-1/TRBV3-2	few	CASSPSAGSETQYF	TGTGCCAGCAGCCCGTCTGCAGGTTCAGAGACCCAGTACTTC
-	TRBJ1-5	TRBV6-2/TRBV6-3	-	CASSYSGYNQPQHF	TGTGCCAGCAGTTACTCTGGTTACAATCAGCCCCAGCATTTT
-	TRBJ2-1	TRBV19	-	CASRREMGNEQFF	TGTGCCAGTAGACGCGAGATGGGCAATGAGCAGTTCTTC
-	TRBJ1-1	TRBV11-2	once	CASSLVPEVLNTEAFF	TGTGCCAGCAGCTTAGTCCCCGAAGTATTGAACACTGAAGCTTTCTTT
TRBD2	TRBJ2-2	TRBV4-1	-	CASSQLRLADTGELFF	TGCGCCAGCAGCCAACTGAGGCTAGCGGACACCGGGGAGCTGTTTTTT
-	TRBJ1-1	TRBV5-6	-	CASSSRVTEAFF	TGTGCCAGCAGCTCGAGGGTCACTGAAGCTTTCTTT
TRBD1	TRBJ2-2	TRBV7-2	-	CASSLAGQGYTGELFF	TGTGCCAGCAGCTTAGCGGGACAGGGGTACACCGGGGAGCTGTTTTTT
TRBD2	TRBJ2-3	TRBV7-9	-	CASSSTSGGRTDTQYF	TGTGCCAGCAGCTCCACTAGCGGGGGACGCACAGATACGCAGTATTTT
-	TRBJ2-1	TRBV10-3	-	CAISKKEDDNEQFF	TGTGCCATCAGTAAGAAAGAAGATGACAATGAGCAGTTCTTC
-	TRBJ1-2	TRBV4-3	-	CASSQDNIYGYTF	TGCGCCAGCAGCCAAGATAATATTTATGGCTACACCTTC
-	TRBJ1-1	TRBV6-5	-	CASSWPGTEAFF	TGTGCCAGCAGCTGGCCGGGGACTGAAGCTTTCTTT
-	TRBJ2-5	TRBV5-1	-	CASSPGETQYF	TGCGCCAGCAGCCCCGGGGAGACCCAGTACTTC
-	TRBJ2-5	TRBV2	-	CASSESLGETQYF	TGTGCCAGCAGTGAAAGTCTGGGGGAGACCCAGTACTTC
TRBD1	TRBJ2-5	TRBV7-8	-	CASSLGDRVKETQYF	TGTGCCAGCAGCTTAGGGGACAGGGTGAAAGAGACCCAGTACTTC
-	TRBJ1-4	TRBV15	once	CATSRVEGFGEKLFF	TGTGCCACCAGCAGAGTGGAGGGGTTCGGTGAAAAACTGTTTTTT
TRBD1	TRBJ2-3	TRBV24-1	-	CATSASRQGLPFGSTDTQYF	TGTGCCACCAGTGCTTCCCGACAGGGCCTACCCTTTGGTAGCACAGATACGCAGTATTTT
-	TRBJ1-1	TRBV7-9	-	CASSLKQANTEAFF	TGTGCCAGCAGCTTAAAACAGGCCAACACTGAAGCTTTCTTT
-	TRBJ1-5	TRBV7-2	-	CASRPGMSNQPQHF	TGTGCCAGCAGACCAGGGATGAGCAATCAGCCCCAGCATTTT
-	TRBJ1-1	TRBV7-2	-	CASSSHRSRNTEAFF	TGTGCCAGCAGCTCCCACAGGAGTCGGAACACTGAAGCTTTCTTT